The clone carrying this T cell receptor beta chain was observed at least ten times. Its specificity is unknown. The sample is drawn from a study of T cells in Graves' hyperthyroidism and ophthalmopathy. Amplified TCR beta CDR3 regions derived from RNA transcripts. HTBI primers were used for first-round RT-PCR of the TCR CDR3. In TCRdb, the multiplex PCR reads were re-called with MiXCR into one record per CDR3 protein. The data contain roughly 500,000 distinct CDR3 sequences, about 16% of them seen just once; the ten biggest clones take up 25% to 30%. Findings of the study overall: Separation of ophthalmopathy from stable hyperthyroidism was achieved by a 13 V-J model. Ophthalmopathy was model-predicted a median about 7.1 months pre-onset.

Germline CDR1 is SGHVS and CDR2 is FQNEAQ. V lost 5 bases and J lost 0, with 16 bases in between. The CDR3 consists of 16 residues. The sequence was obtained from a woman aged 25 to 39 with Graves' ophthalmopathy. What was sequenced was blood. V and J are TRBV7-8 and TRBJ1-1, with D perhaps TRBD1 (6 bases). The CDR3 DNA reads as TGTGCCAGCAGCCCCGGCAGGGGCCCTATGAACACTGAAGCTTTCTTT. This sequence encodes CASSPGRGPMNTEAFF. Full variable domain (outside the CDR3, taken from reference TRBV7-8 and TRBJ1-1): GAGVSQSPRYKVAKRGQDVALRCDPISGHVSLFWYQQALGQGPEFLTYFQNEAQLDKSGLPSDRFFAERPEGSVSTLKIQRTQQEDSAVYLCASSPGRGPMNTEAFFGQGTRLTVV.